These T cell receptor beta chains were read from a single sample in a study of cytomegalovirus exposure and HLA in healthy donors. The assay was immunoSEQ multiplex PCR, and TCRdb's table has in-frame clones only and misses some. The sample carries 150,000 to 200,000 clones, over 65% recorded once. The sample taken for sequencing was PBMCs. These receptors were collected from a man aged 35 to 55 in good health and CMV-seropositive. Both conserved end residues are part of each CDR3. A D gene is named only where the DNA matches it firmly. Clone size, where shown, is once, few, many, or a class for clones that have expanded.

j_gene: TRBJ2-5
d_gene: -
abundance: once
v_gene: TRBV5-5
CDR3aa: CASSAVRARSNFGQETQYF
CDR3nt: TGTGCCAGCAGCGCGGTGCGGGCCCGGTCTAATTTTGGGCAAGAGACCCAGTACTTC

j_gene: TRBJ1-2
d_gene: TRBD1
abundance: -
v_gene: TRBV27
CDR3aa: CASSRGTGGDSYGYTF
CDR3nt: TGTGCCAGCAGTAGAGGGACAGGGGGAGACTCCTATGGCTACACCTTC

j_gene: TRBJ1-5
d_gene: TRBD1
abundance: few
v_gene: TRBV6-1
CDR3aa: CASSESGQGNNQPQHF
CDR3nt: TGTGCCAGCAGTGAATCGGGACAGGGAAATAACCAGCCCCAGCATTTT

j_gene: TRBJ1-4
d_gene: -
abundance: few
v_gene: TRBV25-1
CDR3aa: CASSTHSGKLFF
CDR3nt: TGTGCCAGCAGTACCCACTCGGGGAAACTGTTTTTT

j_gene: TRBJ2-7
d_gene: TRBD2
abundance: -
v_gene: TRBV5-1
CDR3aa: CASSTRLAPTSWYF
CDR3nt: TGCGCCAGCAGCACCCGACTAGCACCAACTTCTTGGTACTTC

j_gene: TRBJ2-3
d_gene: TRBD2
abundance: -
v_gene: TRBV5-1
CDR3aa: CASSSSGGEDTQYF
CDR3nt: TGCGCCAGCAGCTCTAGCGGGGGGGAAGATACGCAGTATTTT

j_gene: TRBJ2-2
d_gene: -
abundance: -
v_gene: TRBV19
CDR3aa: CASRADWNTGELFF
CDR3nt: TGTGCCAGTAGGGCGGACTGGAACACCGGGGAGCTGTTTTTT

j_gene: TRBJ2-1
d_gene: -
abundance: -
v_gene: TRBV5-1
CDR3aa: CASSLVGGNHDEQFF
CDR3nt: TGCGCCAGCAGCTTGGTAGGGGGAAATCACGACGAGCAGTTCTTC

j_gene: TRBJ1-5
d_gene: TRBD1
abundance: -
v_gene: TRBV7-9
CDR3aa: CASSPGQGGNQPQHF
CDR3nt: TGTGCCAGCAGCCCCGGACAGGGGGGCAATCAGCCCCAGCATTTT

j_gene: TRBJ1-2
d_gene: -
abundance: -
v_gene: TRBV9
CDR3aa: CASGSTRRGGYTF
CDR3nt: TGTGCCAGTGGATCCACCCGGAGGGGAGGCTACACCTTC

j_gene: TRBJ2-3
d_gene: -
abundance: -
v_gene: TRBV7-9
CDR3aa: CASSLGLEGTDTQYF
CDR3nt: TGTGCCAGCAGCTTAGGGTTAGAGGGCACAGATACGCAGTATTTT

j_gene: TRBJ2-1
d_gene: TRBD2
abundance: -
v_gene: TRBV28
CDR3aa: CASGTSGRSNEQFF
CDR3nt: TGTGCCAGCGGCACTAGCGGGAGGTCTAATGAGCAGTTCTTC

j_gene: TRBJ1-2
d_gene: -
abundance: -
v_gene: TRBV20-1
CDR3aa: CSAPGIYGYTF
CDR3nt: TGCAGTGCACCGGGGATCTATGGCTACACCTTC

j_gene: TRBJ1-4
d_gene: TRBD1
abundance: -
v_gene: TRBV5-1
CDR3aa: CASSQGQGGEKLFF
CDR3nt: TGCGCCAGCAGCCAGGGACAGGGGGGTGAAAAACTGTTTTTT

j_gene: TRBJ2-3
d_gene: -
abundance: -
v_gene: TRBV7-9
CDR3aa: CASSLHGWQRLTDTQYF
CDR3nt: TGTGCCAGCAGCTTACATGGTTGGCAGCGCCTCACAGATACGCAGTATTTT

j_gene: TRBJ1-4
d_gene: TRBD1
abundance: few
v_gene: TRBV7-9
CDR3aa: CASSSAPGQGGEKLFF
CDR3nt: TGTGCCAGCAGCTCGGCCCCGGGACAGGGAGGTGAAAAACTGTTTTTT

j_gene: TRBJ2-5
d_gene: TRBD2
abundance: -
v_gene: TRBV4-1
CDR3aa: CASSQAGGKETQYF
CDR3nt: TGCGCCAGCAGCCAAGCCGGGGGGAAAGAGACCCAGTACTTC

j_gene: TRBJ1-1
d_gene: -
abundance: -
v_gene: TRBV2
CDR3aa: CASSDDGGADTEAFF
CDR3nt: TGTGCCAGCAGTGACGATGGGGGGGCCGACACTGAAGCTTTCTTT

j_gene: TRBJ2-2
d_gene: TRBD2
abundance: few
v_gene: TRBV6-1
CDR3aa: CASSPTSAGELFF
CDR3nt: TGTGCCAGCAGCCCGACTAGCGCCGGGGAGCTGTTTTTT

j_gene: TRBJ2-5
d_gene: -
abundance: -
v_gene: TRBV6-4
CDR3aa: CASSERPQETQYF
CDR3nt: TGTGCCAGCAGTGAGCGGCCGCAAGAGACCCAGTACTTC

j_gene: TRBJ2-1
d_gene: TRBD2
abundance: -
v_gene: TRBV27
CDR3aa: CASSGLAGVKFF
CDR3nt: TGTGCCAGCAGCGGTCTAGCGGGGGTTAAGTTCTTC

j_gene: TRBJ2-7
d_gene: -
abundance: -
v_gene: TRBV29-1
CDR3aa: CSVLGQSSYEQYF
CDR3nt: TGCAGCGTTCTCGGACAGAGCTCCTACGAGCAGTACTTC

j_gene: TRBJ2-7
d_gene: TRBD1
abundance: few
v_gene: TRBV6-6
CDR3aa: CASSSRDRYSYEQYF
CDR3nt: TGTGCCAGCAGTAGCCGGGACAGGTACTCCTACGAGCAGTACTTC

j_gene: TRBJ2-7
d_gene: TRBD2
abundance: -
v_gene: TRBV7-8
CDR3aa: CASSLGQTSVEQYF
CDR3nt: TGTGCCAGCAGCTTAGGGCAGACTAGCGTCGAGCAGTACTTC

j_gene: TRBJ2-5
d_gene: -
abundance: -
v_gene: TRBV12-5
CDR3aa: CASGLVQGLGIQYF
CDR3nt: TGTGCTAGTGGTTTGGTACAGGGATTGGGGATCCAGTACTTC

j_gene: TRBJ2-7
d_gene: TRBD1
abundance: -
v_gene: TRBV6-6
CDR3aa: CASSYSGQGAYEQYF
CDR3nt: TGTGCCAGCAGTTACTCTGGACAGGGGGCCTACGAGCAGTACTTC

j_gene: TRBJ1-1
d_gene: -
abundance: -
v_gene: TRBV6-1
CDR3aa: CASSEPGAMNTEAFF
CDR3nt: TGTGCCAGCAGTGAACCAGGCGCCATGAACACTGAAGCTTTCTTT

j_gene: TRBJ1-2
d_gene: TRBD1
abundance: -
v_gene: TRBV15
CDR3aa: CATSRGRGQPWGGYTF
CDR3nt: TGTGCCACCAGCAGAGGAAGGGGGCAACCGTGGGGTGGCTACACCTTC

j_gene: TRBJ2-7
d_gene: TRBD2
abundance: -
v_gene: TRBV5-1
CDR3aa: CASSAGTSGRWVYEQYF
CDR3nt: TGCGCCAGCAGCGCAGGGACTAGCGGGAGGTGGGTCTACGAGCAGTACTTC

j_gene: TRBJ2-7
d_gene: TRBD1
abundance: once
v_gene: TRBV28
CDR3aa: CASSQGAYEQYF
CDR3nt: TGTGCCAGCTCCCAGGGGGCATACGAGCAGTACTTC

j_gene: TRBJ2-7
d_gene: TRBD1
abundance: -
v_gene: TRBV11-2
CDR3aa: CASSPHPGTGFGEQYF
CDR3nt: TGTGCCAGCAGCCCCCACCCCGGGACAGGGTTTGGCGAGCAGTACTTC

j_gene: TRBJ2-2
d_gene: TRBD2
abundance: -
v_gene: TRBV5-1
CDR3aa: CASSEVAGGNTGELFF
CDR3nt: TGCGCCAGCAGCGAAGTAGCGGGAGGGAACACCGGGGAGCTGTTTTTT

j_gene: TRBJ1-5
d_gene: -
abundance: -
v_gene: TRBV4-2
CDR3aa: CASSLDISPNQPQHF
CDR3nt: TGTGCCAGCAGCTTGGACATAAGCCCCAATCAGCCCCAGCATTTT

j_gene: TRBJ2-1
d_gene: -
abundance: -
v_gene: TRBV5-6
CDR3aa: CASSAQGGGEQFF
CDR3nt: TGTGCCAGCAGCGCACAGGGGGGGGGTGAGCAGTTCTTC

j_gene: TRBJ2-5
d_gene: TRBD1
abundance: -
v_gene: TRBV6-1
CDR3aa: CASAGTGGDETQYF
CDR3nt: TGTGCCAGCGCTGGGACAGGGGGCGATGAGACCCAGTACTTC

j_gene: TRBJ1-5
d_gene: TRBD1
abundance: few
v_gene: TRBV5-1
CDR3aa: CASSLGTDQPQHF
CDR3nt: TGCGCCAGCAGCCTCGGGACAGACCAGCCCCAGCATTTT

j_gene: TRBJ1-1
d_gene: -
abundance: -
v_gene: TRBV6-1
CDR3aa: CASRNQLGGNTEAFF
CDR3nt: TGTGCCAGCAGAAACCAGCTGGGAGGGAACACTGAAGCTTTCTTT

j_gene: TRBJ2-7
d_gene: TRBD1
abundance: -
v_gene: TRBV5-1
CDR3aa: CASSVWGTGYEQYF
CDR3nt: TGCGCCAGCAGCGTCTGGGGGACAGGCTACGAGCAGTACTTC

j_gene: TRBJ1-5
d_gene: -
abundance: -
v_gene: TRBV27
CDR3aa: CASSSGGRNQPQHF
CDR3nt: TGTGCCAGCAGTTCTGGGGGCCGCAATCAGCCCCAGCATTTT

j_gene: TRBJ2-7
d_gene: TRBD1
abundance: -
v_gene: TRBV28
CDR3aa: CASGTGGARYF
CDR3nt: TGTGCCAGCGGGACAGGGGGTGCGAGGTACTTC

j_gene: TRBJ2-7
d_gene: TRBD1
abundance: -
v_gene: TRBV5-4
CDR3aa: CASSQAPRTGRSYEQYF
CDR3nt: TGTGCCAGCAGCCAGGCCCCCCGGACAGGTCGCTCCTACGAGCAGTACTTC

j_gene: TRBJ2-5
d_gene: TRBD1
abundance: -
v_gene: TRBV7-2
CDR3aa: CASSVLWTGSETQYF
CDR3nt: TGTGCCAGCAGCGTACTCTGGACAGGGTCAGAGACCCAGTACTTC

j_gene: TRBJ1-1
d_gene: TRBD1
abundance: -
v_gene: TRBV19
CDR3aa: CASTKTGGSSEAFF
CDR3nt: TGTGCCAGTACCAAGACAGGGGGCAGCTCTGAAGCTTTCTTT

j_gene: TRBJ2-7
d_gene: -
abundance: -
v_gene: TRBV7-9
CDR3aa: CASSSIWGEPYEQYF
CDR3nt: TGTGCCAGCAGCTCTATATGGGGGGAGCCCTACGAGCAGTACTTC

j_gene: TRBJ2-6
d_gene: TRBD2
abundance: once
v_gene: TRBV28
CDR3aa: CASREGGASGANVLTF
CDR3nt: TGTGCCAGCAGGGAGGGAGGGGCCTCTGGGGCCAACGTCCTGACTTTC

j_gene: TRBJ2-2
d_gene: -
abundance: -
v_gene: TRBV5-5
CDR3aa: CASSLGERRTGELFF
CDR3nt: TGTGCCAGCAGCTTGGGGGAGCGGCGCACCGGGGAGCTGTTTTTT

j_gene: TRBJ2-7
d_gene: TRBD1
abundance: few
v_gene: TRBV6-5
CDR3aa: CASSSGQGAYEQYF
CDR3nt: TGTGCCAGCAGTTCGGGGCAGGGGGCCTACGAGCAGTACTTC

j_gene: TRBJ2-5
d_gene: TRBD2
abundance: -
v_gene: TRBV6-1
CDR3aa: CASNPSGGAETQYF
CDR3nt: TGTGCCAGCAATCCTAGCGGGGGGGCAGAGACCCAGTACTTC

j_gene: TRBJ1-1
d_gene: -
abundance: -
v_gene: TRBV6-5
CDR3aa: CASSYSRGGANTEAFF
CDR3nt: TGTGCCAGCAGTTACTCTAGGGGGGGGGCGAACACTGAAGCTTTCTTT

j_gene: TRBJ1-6
d_gene: TRBD1
abundance: -
v_gene: TRBV13
CDR3aa: CASSPRTGQNSPLHF
CDR3nt: TGTGCCAGCAGCCCCCGGACAGGACAAAATTCACCCCTCCACTTT

j_gene: TRBJ1-2
d_gene: TRBD1
abundance: -
v_gene: TRBV7-2
CDR3aa: CASSLGSTGLGGYTF
CDR3nt: TGTGCCAGCAGCTTAGGGTCGACAGGGTTGGGAGGCTACACCTTC

j_gene: TRBJ2-1
d_gene: -
abundance: -
v_gene: TRBV27
CDR3aa: CASSSSGNEQFF
CDR3nt: TGTGCCAGCAGTTCGTCCGGGAATGAGCAGTTCTTC

j_gene: TRBJ1-4
d_gene: TRBD1
abundance: -
v_gene: TRBV7-9
CDR3aa: CASSLSRGNEKLFF
CDR3nt: TGTGCCAGCAGCTTGTCCAGGGGGAATGAAAAACTGTTTTTT

j_gene: TRBJ2-7
d_gene: TRBD2
abundance: once
v_gene: TRBV19
CDR3aa: CASSSGGANQWYEQYF
CDR3nt: TGTGCCAGTAGCTCGGGGGGGGCAAATCAATGGTACGAGCAGTACTTC

j_gene: TRBJ2-5
d_gene: TRBD2
abundance: -
v_gene: TRBV29-1
CDR3aa: CSVVSGLAGETQYF
CDR3nt: TGCAGCGTCGTATCGGGACTAGCGGGAGAGACCCAGTACTTC

j_gene: TRBJ2-6
d_gene: -
abundance: once
v_gene: TRBV4-1
CDR3aa: CASSSGPGANVLTF
CDR3nt: TGCGCCAGCAGTAGCGGCCCTGGGGCCAACGTCCTGACTTTC

j_gene: TRBJ1-2
d_gene: TRBD1
abundance: -
v_gene: TRBV11-2
CDR3aa: CASSEPARGLHYGYTF
CDR3nt: TGTGCCAGCAGCGAGCCGGCCAGGGGGCTTCACTATGGCTACACCTTC

j_gene: TRBJ2-1
d_gene: -
abundance: -
v_gene: TRBV9
CDR3aa: CASSVAGPSEYNEQFF
CDR3nt: TGTGCCAGCAGCGTAGCGGGCCCTAGCGAGTACAATGAGCAGTTCTTC

j_gene: TRBJ2-7
d_gene: TRBD1
abundance: -
v_gene: TRBV5-6
CDR3aa: CASSLRDRGEQYF
CDR3nt: TGTGCCAGCAGCCTTAGGGACAGGGGCGAGCAGTACTTC